The 15 T cell receptor beta chains below were found in one sample sequenced in a study of blood T cell repertoires in COVID-19. Profiling relied on immunoSEQ multiplex PCR, and the TCRdb table lists in-frame clones only, not all of them. The table lists roughly 15,000 clones, approximately 92% of them singletons, with approximately 7.7% in the top ten. What was sequenced was peripheral blood. These receptors all come from a human donor with active COVID-19. The donor label of this sample is uncertain.

The chain is built from TRBV11-2 and TRBJ2-5; TRBD2 is a possible D gene (6 bases). V lost 5 bases, J lost 2 bases, and 15 bases lay in between. The CDR3 has 15 amino acids. Germline V lookup: CDR1 SGHAT, CDR2 FQNNGV. The CDR3 loop reads CASSARDGGQETQYF. DNA for the CDR3: TGTGCCAGCAGCGCACGGGACGGGGGTCAAGAGACCCAGTACTTC.

Here the CDR3 reads CASSPWTSGSTDTQYF. The CDR3 nucleotides are TGTGCCAGCTCACCCTGGACTAGCGGGAGCACAGATACGCAGTATTTT. The J gene is TRBJ2-3, the V gene TRBV18; 11 bases are shared with TRBD2. CDR1 and CDR2 from the germline V gene are KGHSH and LQKENI. J gave up 0 bases and V 3 bases, and 2 bases lay outside the gene matches. This CDR3 is 16 amino acids long.

The rearrangement uses TRBV7-2 and TRBJ1-5, with 8 nucleotides matching TRBD1. From germline, CDR1 is SGHTA and CDR2 FQGNSA. Trimming took 4 bases from V and 4 from J; bases not matched to a gene: 6. The CDR3 runs to 15 residues. The DNA for the CDR3 is TGTGCCAGCAGCTCCCGGACAGGGCTTAATCAGCCCCAGCATTTT. Translating it yields CASSSRTGLNQPQHF.

V is TRBV19 and J is TRBJ2-3, with 8 bases lining up with TRBD1. The CDR3 is 15 amino acids. CDR1 and CDR2 (germline): LNHDA, SQIVND (reference sequence). The V segment lost 5 bases and the J segment 3 bases; nucleotides outside the gene matches: 7. The DNA of the CDR3 is TGTGCCAGTAGTCCATGGGACAGGTCAACAGATACGCAGTATTTT. Amino acids: CASSPWDRSTDTQYF.

The V and J genes are TRBV9 and TRBJ2-1; 7 bases fit TRBD1. The CDR3 contains 15 residues. V lost 4 bases, J lost 0 bases, and 4 bases stayed unmatched. Per germline, CDR1 SGDLS and CDR2 YYNGEE. The CDR3 sequence: CASSPQGSSYNEQFF. The CDR3 nucleotides are TGTGCCAGCAGCCCACAGGGGAGCTCCTACAATGAGCAGTTCTTC. The variable domain in full, with the rest retrieved from reference TRBV9 and TRBJ2-1, is DSGVTQTPKHLITATGQRVTLRCSPRSGDLSVYWYQQSLDQGLQFLIQYYNGEERAKGNILERFSAQQFPDLHSELNLSSLELGDSALYFCASSPQGSSYNEQFFGPGTRLTVL.

The J gene is TRBJ2-7, the V gene TRBV6-2 or TRBV6-3; the D gene is possibly TRBD2 (5 bases). CDR3 size: 13 residues. Trimming removed 2 bases at V and 3 bases at J, with 8 bases between. Germline V gene lookup returns CDR1 MNHEY and CDR2 SVGEGT. The CDR3 DNA reads as TGTGCCAGCAGTTACGCGGCGGGCTACGAGCAGTACTTC. Its protein product is CASSYAAGYEQYF.

The V and J genes are TRBV5-1 and TRBJ2-3; 8 positions agree with TRBD2. This CDR3 has 15 amino acids. V gave up 3 bases and J gave up 7 bases; unmatched junction bases: 10. Germline-derived CDR1 and CDR2 are SGHRS and YFSETQ. The CDR3 loop is CASSSPVGGGNTQYF. Here the CDR3 DNA reads TGCGCCAGCAGCTCCCCTGTCGGGGGGGGAAATACGCAGTATTTT. Based on the CDR3 plus reference TRBV5-1 and TRBJ2-3, the full variable domain is KAGVTQTPRYLIKTRGQQVTLSCSPISGHRSVSWYQQTPGQGLQFLFEYFSETQRNKGNFPGRFSGRQFSNSRSEMNVSTLELGDSALYLCASSSPVGGGNTQYFGPGTRLTVL.

Turning to this clone: One end of the junction is discordant with germline, which a read error may explain. The chain employs TRBV24-1 and TRBJ2-6; D possibly corresponds to TRBD1 (5 bases). Per germline, CDR1 KGHDR and CDR2 SFDVKD. The CDR3 covers 18 residues. For the CDR3, the DNA is TGTGCCACCAGTGACCGGACCGCCGATAGCTCTGGGGCCAACGTCCTAACTTTC. This sequence encodes CATSDRTADSSGANVLTF.

The J gene is TRBJ1-2, the V gene TRBV21-1; the table's D call TRBD1 went unverified against the DNA. TRBV21-1 constitutes a pseudogene. CDR3 length: 15 amino acids. The CDR3 region is CASSKSDRGNYGYTF. DNA for the CDR3: TGTGCCAGCAGCAAATCAGACAGGGGGAACTATGGCTACACCTTC.

The rearrangement uses TRBV4-2 and TRBJ2-1; TRBD2 matches at 13 bases. CDR1 LGHNA and CDR2 YNFKEQ come from the germline V gene. Trimming removed 3 bases from V and 5 bases from J; junction bases left unmatched: 4. CDR3 size: 16 residues. CDR3 loop: CASSHLTSGGNNEQFF. As DNA, the CDR3 is TGTGCCAGCAGCCACCTGACTAGCGGGGGGAACAATGAGCAGTTCTTC.

The chain's CDR3 is CAWSVREQGAPYNSPLHF. As DNA, the CDR3 is TGTGCCTGGAGTGTAAGGGAACAGGGGGCCCCCTATAATTCACCCCTCCACTTT. This rearrangement joins TRBV30 to TRBJ1-6; 9 nucleotides align to TRBD1. Unmatched junction bases numbered 8, after V lost 0 bases and J lost 2 bases. In germline, CDR1 is GTSNPN, CDR2 SVGIG (reference sequence). The length of the CDR3 is 18 residues.

V is TRBV9 and J is TRBJ2-1; 8 bases map to TRBD2. Germline CDR1 SGDLS, CDR2 YYNGEE. With 2 bases clipped from V and 0 bases from J, the junction kept 1 base outside the gene matches. The CDR3 has 15 residues. The CDR3 region is CASSVSGASYNEQFF. The DNA for the CDR3 is TGTGCCAGCAGCGTTAGCGGGGCCTCCTACAATGAGCAGTTCTTC.

Concerning this clone itself: One junction end does not reproduce the germline sequence, and a read error may be involved. The V call is TRBV7-2, the J call TRBJ2-1; perhaps TRBD1 as D (5 bases). The CDR3 is made up of 11 amino acids. CDR1 and CDR2 (germline): SGHTA, FQGNSA. The CDR3 nucleotides read TGTGCCTGCGAGCAGGGTCGGAGTAGGGTCTTC. Amino acids: CACEQGRSRVF.

The chain has TRBV10-3 and TRBJ2-7; no firm D call. V dropped 5 bases and J dropped 3 bases, with 8 bases sitting between them. Germline V gene data show CDR1 as ENHRY and CDR2 as SYGVKD. The CDR3 contains 12 residues. CDR3 sequence (DNA): TGTGCCATCAGTCCCACAGTCTACGAGCAGTACTTC. Translated, it gives CAISPTVYEQYF.

The V and J genes are TRBV19 and TRBJ2-6; the match to TRBD2 covers 9 bases. This CDR3 spans 15 amino acids. Per germline, CDR1 LNHDA and CDR2 SQIVND (reference sequence). V was clipped by 8 bases and J by 2 bases; unmatched bases: 4. CDR3 sequence: CASVAGDTGANVLTF. The DNA for the CDR3 is TGTGCCAGTGTAGCGGGAGATACTGGGGCCAACGTCCTGACTTTC. Full variable domain (rest looked up from reference TRBV19 and TRBJ2-6): DGGITQSPKYLFRKEGQNVTLSCEQNLNHDAMYWYRQDPGQGLRLIYYSQIVNDFQKGDIAEGYSVSREKKESFPLTVTSAQKNPTAFYLCASVAGDTGANVLTFGAGSRLTVL.